The 21 T cell receptor beta chains given below trace back to one sample, sequenced in a study of OX40 agonist ivuxolimab in advanced cancers. Generated by immunoSEQ multiplex PCR, the TCRdb table keeps only in-frame clones and is missing some. The data hold about 64,000 clones, with around 80% observed a single time. Here the sequenced sample was CD4+ or CD8+ T cells sorted from blood, taken in a trial of the OX40 agonist ivuxolimab. These receptors were obtained from an adult with an advanced solid tumor such as melanoma, head and neck, liver or kidney cancer.

The chain couples TRBV6-5 to TRBJ1-2; no clear D gene. The CDR3 loop spans 13 amino acids. V was cut by 6 bases and J by 8 bases, with 16 bases left in between. In germline, CDR1 is MNHEY, CDR2 SVGAGI. The CDR3 DNA sequence: TGTGCCAGCAGCCCTGGGTGGGCTGGCGGCTACACCTTC. Encoded protein: CASSPGWAGGYTF.

The chain joins TRBV6-6 to TRBJ2-7; the match to TRBD1 covers 8 bases. Looked up from germline, CDR1 is MNHNY and CDR2 is SVGAGI (reference sequence). The V segment lost 2 bases and the J segment 4 bases; nucleotides outside the gene matches: 7. The CDR3 sequence is 15 residues long. The CDR3 DNA follows: TGTGCCAGCAGTTACCCCCAGGGACAGGCTTACGAGCAGTACTTC. Translation gives CASSYPQGQAYEQYF.

This chain uses TRBV28 with TRBJ1-5, with D unresolved. Trimming cost V 3 bases and J 5 bases, with 11 bases left between them. The length of the CDR3 is 14 residues. Per the germline V gene, CDR1 is MDHEN and CDR2 is SYDVKM. CDR3 sequence reads: CASSLASPHQPQHF. CDR3 coding DNA: TGTGCCAGCAGTTTGGCCAGCCCCCATCAGCCCCAGCATTTT.

The rearrangement links TRBV9 to TRBJ2-1; TRBD2 matches 13 bases. Germline assignment: CDR1 SGDLS and CDR2 YYNGEE. The CDR3 totals 14 residues. The V and J ends lost 4 bases and 9 bases, in that order; junction bases with no gene match: 4. Here the CDR3 reads CASSPRTSGGEQFF. CDR3 bases: TGTGCCAGCAGCCCCCGGACTAGCGGGGGTGAGCAGTTCTTC.

V is TRBV7-3 and J is TRBJ2-7, with TRBD2 matching 12 bases. Germline V lookup: CDR1 SGHTA, CDR2 FQGTGA. The CDR3 extends over 14 amino acids. Unmatched junction bases numbered 3, after V lost 5 bases and J lost 4 bases. The chain's CDR3 is CASSPGLAGYEQYF. CDR3 sequence (DNA): TGTGCCAGCAGCCCGGGACTAGCGGGTTACGAGCAGTACTTC. The full variable domain, with the rest looked up from reference TRBV7-3 and TRBJ2-7, is GAGVSQTPSNKVTEKGKYVELRCDPISGHTALYWYRQSLGQGPEFLIYFQGTGAADDSGLPNDRFFAVRPEGSVSTLKIQRTERGDSAVYLCASSPGLAGYEQYFGPGTRLTVT.

The V call is TRBV18, the J call TRBJ2-1; TRBD1 is a possible D gene (5 bases). Germline CDR1 and CDR2: KGHSH and LQKENI. V was cut by 1 base and J by 4 bases, with 14 bases left in between. The CDR3 contains 16 residues. The CDR3 region is CASSPLGQGGYNEQFF. The CDR3 DNA reads as TGTGCCAGCTCACCACTCGGGCAGGGTGGTTACAATGAGCAGTTCTTC.

The chain recombines TRBV7-9 with TRBJ2-2; 8 positions agree with TRBD2. Germline CDR1 is SEHNR and CDR2 is FQNEAQ (reference sequence). With V trimmed by 5 bases and J by 7 bases, 9 bases remained unmatched. CDR3 size: 15 residues. The CDR3 is CASSPGTRRVGELFF. The CDR3 bases are TGTGCCAGCAGCCCCGGGACTAGGAGGGTCGGGGAGCTGTTTTTT.

This chain joins TRBV7-9 and TRBJ2-3; D not resolved. Germline V CDR1 and CDR2: SEHNR, FQNEAQ (reference sequence). This CDR3 contains 14 residues. The V gene lost 6 bases and the J gene lost 3 bases, with 13 bases spanning the gap. The CDR3 sequence: CASSPGSRTDTQYF. The CDR3 coding sequence is TGTGCCAGCAGTCCTGGTAGCAGGACAGATACGCAGTATTTT.

This clone was recorded once. The rearrangement uses TRBV4-1 and TRBJ2-7; D might be TRBD1 (6 bases). Germline CDR1 is MGHRA and CDR2 is YSYEKL. The CDR3 loop spans 15 amino acids. Trimming left V 4 bases short and J 2 bases short, with 15 bases between. The CDR3 sequence: CASSPGTLWTYEQYF. The CDR3 region has the DNA TGCGCCAGCAGCCCTGGGACACTTTGGACCTACGAGCAGTACTTC.

The genes are TRBV6-1 and TRBJ2-7, with 7 nucleotides matching TRBD2. Germline lookup yields CDR1 MNHNS and CDR2 SASEGT. The ends lost 7 bases at V and 7 bases at J; junction bases unmatched: 4. The CDR3 is 11 residues long. The CDR3 DNA follows: TGTGCCAGCACCGACGGGGGGGAGCAGTACTTC. The encoded protein is CASTDGGEQYF.

The chain is built from TRBV18 and TRBJ2-3; D tentatively fits TRBD1 or TRBD2 (5 bases each). CDR3 length: 19 amino acids. Deletions cut 5 bases from V and 1 base from J, with 25 bases between. Germline CDR1 is KGHSH and CDR2 is LQKENI. The CDR3 DNA reads TGTGCCAGCTCATCGGCGGCGGGCCAGGGCTATTCACGCACAGATACGCAGTATTTT. Translated, it gives CASSSAAGQGYSRTDTQYF.

In this sample, this clone turned up a few times. The rearrangement uses TRBV6-6 and TRBJ1-5; D unclear. V lost 4 bases and J 7 bases, leaving 14 bases between the germline ends. CDR3 length: 14 amino acids. Germline CDR1 reads MNHNY; CDR2 reads SVGAGI (reference sequence). CDR3 nucleotides: TGTGCCAGCAGTTTTACGGATTTTGGGCAGCCCCAGCATTTT. Translated: CASSFTDFGQPQHF.

The chain recombines TRBV5-6 with TRBJ2-3, with D possibly TRBD2 on 6 matching bases. Germline lookup yields CDR1 SGHDT and CDR2 YYEEEE. Trimming pared 3 bases from V and 2 bases from J, leaving 13 bases between. This CDR3 region has 15 residues. The CDR3: CASSSSGGITDTQYF. CDR3 coding DNA: TGTGCCAGCAGCTCATCGGGCGGGATCACAGATACGCAGTATTTT.

The CDR3 sequence: CASSQREGAIMNTEAFF. CDR3 sequence (DNA): TGTGCCAGCAGCCAGCGGGAGGGGGCAATCATGAACACTGAAGCTTTCTTT. This sequence joins TRBV4-2 and TRBJ1-1, with 7 bases lining up with TRBD1. Germline V lookup: CDR1 LGHNA, CDR2 YNFKEQ. The CDR3 is 17 residues long. V shed 3 bases, J shed 0 bases, and the junction held 10 bases outside the gene matches.

This clone was detected only a few times. This chain connects TRBV10-3 to TRBJ2-7; 12 bases line up with TRBD2. There are 15 residues in the CDR3. With 8 bases clipped from V and 5 bases from J, the junction kept 10 bases outside the gene matches. From germline, CDR1 is ENHRY and CDR2 SYGVKD. The CDR3 DNA is TGTGCCATCGCCAGACTAGCGGGAGAAGACGACGAGCAGTACTTC. As protein: CAIARLAGEDDEQYF.

The chain uses TRBV7-2 and TRBJ2-2; 8 bases align to TRBD2. Germline V gives CDR1 SGHTA, CDR2 FQGNSA. Losses at the gene ends were 4 bases for V and 6 bases for J; bases not matched to a gene: 10. This CDR3 contains 16 residues. The CDR3 nucleotides read TGTGCCAGCAGCTCCCCACGGGGGGGGAGGGCCGGGGAGCTGTTTTTT. Translated: CASSSPRGGRAGELFF.

This chain links TRBV19 with TRBJ1-1; TRBD1 matches 8 bases. With V trimmed by 7 bases and J by 4 bases, 5 bases remained unmatched. In germline, CDR1 is LNHDA, CDR2 SQIVND (reference sequence). This CDR3 is 13 amino acids long. CDR3 sequence: CASTMDRVTEAFF. CDR3 sequence (DNA): TGTGCCAGTACAATGGACAGGGTCACTGAAGCTTTCTTT.

The chain has TRBV11-2 and TRBJ2-1, with TRBD2 identical over 8 bases. The CDR3 totals 15 residues. Germline assignment: CDR1 SGHAT and CDR2 FQNNGV. Losses at the gene ends were 5 bases for V and 0 bases for J; bases not matched to a gene: 3. CDR3 loop: CASSKSGSSYNEQFF. As DNA, the CDR3 is TGTGCCAGCAGCAAGAGCGGGAGCTCCTACAATGAGCAGTTCTTC.

This chain connects TRBV27 to TRBJ1-3; 9 bases map to TRBD1. CDR3 size: 15 residues. The J segment lost 0 bases and the V segment lost 6 bases, leaving 3 bases of the junction unmatched. Germline V lookup: CDR1 MNHEY, CDR2 SMNVEV (reference sequence). The CDR3 loop is CASRTGGTSGNTIYF. Here the CDR3 DNA reads TGTGCCAGCAGGACAGGGGGAACCTCTGGAAACACCATATATTTT.

This chain uses TRBV28 with TRBJ1-5; no clear D gene. V was shortened by 7 bases and J by 0 bases, with 7 bases between the two germline ends. The germline gives CDR1 MDHEN, CDR2 SYDVKM. There are 13 residues in the CDR3. The CDR3 coding sequence is TGTGCCAGCAAGGGTTATAGCAATCAGCCCCAGCATTTT. Its translation is CASKGYSNQPQHF.

J is TRBJ2-5 and V is TRBV5-6, with 10 positions matching TRBD2. The CDR3 has 17 residues. The germline V gene has CDR1 SGHDT and CDR2 YYEEEE. With V trimmed by 4 bases and J by 4 bases, 13 bases remained unmatched. CDR3 in amino acids: CASSPPAGGFRGETQYF. The DNA of the CDR3 is TGTGCCAGCAGCCCCCCAGCGGGGGGGTTTCGTGGAGAGACCCAGTACTTC.